This T cell receptor beta chain was sequenced for a study of cytomegalovirus exposure and HLA in healthy donors. PCR primers comprised 60 Vbeta and 13 Jbeta primers. Some clones are missing from TCRdb's copy, which holds only in-frame ones; the method was immunoSEQ multiplex PCR. The data contain roughly 100,000 clones, 79% of them seen just once; the ten biggest clones take up about 3.6%. This clone came up once. V was clipped by 5 bases and J by 8 bases, with 13 bases between them. Germline values: CDR1 GTSNPN, CDR2 SVGIG (reference sequence). The CDR3 has 12 residues. The chain uses TRBV30 and TRBJ2-1, with a possible D match to TRBD1 (6 bases). The sequence was collected from a male donor in good health and CMV-seropositive. Sample: PBMCs. The chain's CDR3 is CAWDRQGHEQFF. CDR3 DNA sequence: TGTGCCTGGGACCGTCAGGGGCATGAGCAGTTCTTC. The full variable domain, in which reference TRBV30 and TRBJ2-1 provide the parts outside the CDR3, is SQTIHQWPATLVQPVGSPLSLECTVEGTSNPNLYWYRQAAGRGLQLLFYSVGIGQISSEVPQNLSASRPQDRQFILSSKKLLLSDSGFYLCAWDRQGHEQFFGPGTRLTVL.